This is a list of T cell receptor beta chains from one sample in a study of cytomegalovirus exposure and HLA in healthy donors. The protocol was immunoSEQ multiplex PCR, while the TCRdb copy is restricted to in-frame clones and leaves out a portion. Of approximately 230,000 clones detected, approximately 84% appear once; the ten largest clones hold about 12%. Sequencing was performed on PBMCs. Receptors originate from a man aged 18 to 35 in good health and CMV-seropositive. CDR3s include the opening cysteine and the closing phenylalanine or tryptophan. D genes are given only for firm matches. Rows may omit the clone size; those that give it use once, few, many or a size class.

CDR3 length	clone size	D gene	V gene	J gene	CDR3 DNA	CDR3 protein
14	NA	TRBD2	TRBV6-1	TRBJ2-1	TGTGCCAGCAGGGAAGGAGCGGGAGGGGGCGAGCAGTTCTTC	CASREGAGGGEQFF
11	NA	NA	TRBV30	TRBJ1-2	TGTGCCTGGAGTAACAGGAGGACCTACACCTTC	CAWSNRRTYTF
17	NA	TRBD1	TRBV9	TRBJ2-7	TGTGCCAGCAGCCAACTTCCCGGGACAGGGCCCTCCTACGAGCAGTACTTC	CASSQLPGTGPSYEQYF
15	NA	NA	TRBV4-2	TRBJ1-1	TGTGCCAGCAGCCAAGATCGTCGGATGAACACTGAAGCTTTCTTT	CASSQDRRMNTEAFF
14	NA	NA	TRBV5-1	TRBJ2-4	TGCGCCAGCAGCTCAGGGGCAGGTTTAAACATTCAGTACTTC	CASSSGAGLNIQYF
13	NA	NA	TRBV28	TRBJ2-7	TGTGCCAGCCGGGACACCTCCTCCTACGAGCAGTACTTC	CASRDTSSYEQYF
13	NA	NA	TRBV29-1	TRBJ1-1	TGCAGCGTAAGCTCGCAAAGCGGGACAGAAGCTTTCTTT	CSVSSQSGTEAFF
16	NA	NA	TRBV5-1	TRBJ1-3	TGCGCCAGCAGCTTGGCCGCGGGGTCGTCTGGAAACACCATATATTTT	CASSLAAGSSGNTIYF
15	NA	NA	TRBV4-1	TRBJ2-2	TGCGCCAGCAGCCCCCATCCCCACAGTGCCGGGGAGCTGTTTTTT	CASSPHPHSAGELFF
11	few	NA	TRBV30	TRBJ1-2	TGTGCCTGGGATGAGAACTATGGCTACACCTTC	CAWDENYGYTF
15	NA	TRBD2	TRBV14	TRBJ2-1	TGTGCCAGCAGCCAAGGACTAGCGGGGTCAAATGAGCAGTTCTTC	CASSQGLAGSNEQFF
14	NA	NA	TRBV4-1	TRBJ1-3	TGCGCCAGCAGCCGCAATCAGGCTGGAAACACCATATATTTT	CASSRNQAGNTIYF
16	NA	NA	TRBV15	TRBJ1-5	TGTGCCACCAGCAAGAACTCCCGGGACAACGATCAGCCCCAGCATTTT	CATSKNSRDNDQPQHF
14	NA	NA	TRBV5-1	TRBJ1-5	TGCGCCAGCAGCTTTGGCCCCGAGAGTCGGCCCCAGCATTTT	CASSFGPESRPQHF
13	NA	NA	TRBV4-3	TRBJ2-3	TGCGCCAGCAGCCAACGGAGCACAGATACGCAGTATTTT	CASSQRSTDTQYF
13	NA	NA	TRBV29-1	TRBJ2-2	TGCAGCGTTCCAGGATTGAACACCGGGGAGCTGTTTTTT	CSVPGLNTGELFF
16	NA	TRBD1	TRBV27	TRBJ2-1	TGTGCCAGCAGTTTAGCCGGGACAGGGTCCTACAATGAGCAGTTCTTC	CASSLAGTGSYNEQFF
16	NA	TRBD1	TRBV27	TRBJ1-1	TGTGCCAGCAGTATATACGGGGGACAGTTGAACACTGAAGCTTTCTTT	CASSIYGGQLNTEAFF
12	NA	NA	TRBV6-1	TRBJ2-2	TGTGCCAGCAGATTTACAGACGGGGAGCTGTTTTTT	CASRFTDGELFF
11	NA	NA	TRBV20-1	TRBJ2-1	TGCAGTGCTAGAGATTTTCCCGAGCAGTTCTTC	CSARDFPEQFF
17	NA	NA	TRBV2	TRBJ2-7	TGTGCCAGCAGTTCGACCCGGCCGGGACGGGGGACCTACGAGCAGTACTTC	CASSSTRPGRGTYEQYF
11	NA	NA	TRBV2	TRBJ1-1	TGTGCCAGCAGTGGGGATACTGAAGCTTTCTTT	CASSGDTEAFF
16	few	NA	TRBV7-8	TRBJ2-7	TGTGCCAGCAGCTTAGTCCCCATGGGGGGCACCTACGAGCAGTACTTC	CASSLVPMGGTYEQYF
13	NA	NA	TRBV29-1	TRBJ1-1	TGCAGCCCTGAACGGGGGGGAGGCACTGAAGCTTTCTTT	CSPERGGGTEAFF
15	NA	TRBD1	TRBV7-9	TRBJ2-5	TGTGCCAGCAGCTCCGGGACAGGGGACCAAGAGACCCAGTACTTC	CASSSGTGDQETQYF
15	NA	NA	TRBV4-1	TRBJ2-7	TGCGCCAGCAGCCAAGAGAGGACGGGGAACTACGAGCAGTACTTC	CASSQERTGNYEQYF
11	NA	NA	TRBV7-8	TRBJ2-7	TGTGCCAGCAGAGGGTCCTACGAGCAGTACTTC	CASRGSYEQYF
16	once	NA	TRBV7-2	TRBJ2-7	TGTGCCAGCAGCTCAGCTGGGGTAACTCACCACTACGAGCAGTACTTC	CASSSAGVTHHYEQYF
18	NA	TRBD2	TRBV11-1	TRBJ2-2	TGTGCCAGCAGCCCAACGGGACTAGCGGGAGCGGACACCGGGGAGCTGTTTTTT	CASSPTGLAGADTGELFF
14	NA	TRBD1	TRBV5-1	TRBJ1-3	TGCGCCAGCAGCGGCGGGACAGCCGGAAACACCATATATTTT	CASSGGTAGNTIYF
15	NA	NA	TRBV9	TRBJ2-7	TGTGCCAGCAGCATATCGACAGCCTCCTCCTACGAGCAGTACTTC	CASSISTASSYEQYF
15	NA	TRBD2	TRBV29-1	TRBJ2-1	TGCAGCGTTCAGTCGGGCGGGAGGGCCGGGAATGAGCAGTTCTTC	CSVQSGGRAGNEQFF
15	few	NA	TRBV5-6	TRBJ2-6	TGTGCCAGCAGCTTGGGGGTCTCTGGGGCCAACGTCCTGACTTTC	CASSLGVSGANVLTF
15	NA	NA	TRBV5-1	TRBJ2-1	TGCGCCAGCAGCTTGGACCCGGGTGGTGACAATGAGCAGTTCTTC	CASSLDPGGDNEQFF
15	NA	TRBD1	TRBV19	TRBJ1-1	TGTGCCAGTAGCCCGACAGGGAATATGAACACTGAAGCTTTCTTT	CASSPTGNMNTEAFF
14	NA	NA	TRBV29-1	TRBJ1-3	TGCAGCGTCGTACTACAGGTGGATGGAAACACCATATATTTT	CSVVLQVDGNTIYF
13	NA	TRBD1	TRBV6-6	TRBJ1-2	TGTGCCAGCTCCAGGGGGGCGGTCTATGGCTACACCTTC	CASSRGAVYGYTF
13	NA	TRBD1	TRBV18	TRBJ1-2	TGTGCCAGCTCACCCCAGGGGGACTATGGCTACACCTTC	CASSPQGDYGYTF
17	NA	NA	TRBV5-1	TRBJ2-6	TGCGCCAGCAGCTCACAGTGGGGTGTCTCTGGGGCCAACGTCCTGACTTTC	CASSSQWGVSGANVLTF
16	NA	TRBD1	TRBV25-1	TRBJ2-2	TGTGCCAGCAGTGCGGACAGGGTAATAGGCACCGGGGAGCTGTTTTTT	CASSADRVIGTGELFF
14	NA	TRBD2	TRBV6-1	TRBJ2-2	TGTGCCAGCAGTGCCTGGGGAGGGTCCGGGGAGCTGTTTTTT	CASSAWGGSGELFF
14	NA	NA	TRBV27	TRBJ2-3	TGTGCCAGCAGTTGGGCGTTGGGCACAGATACGCAGTATTTT	CASSWALGTDTQYF
17	NA	NA	TRBV18	TRBJ1-3	TGTGCCAGCTCGTTCAACCCCGGAGAGGAGACTGGAAACACCATATATTTT	CASSFNPGEETGNTIYF
12	NA	NA	TRBV27	TRBJ2-1	TGTGCCAGCAGTTTAGATGAGGGGAAGCAGTTCTTC	CASSLDEGKQFF
13	NA	NA	TRBV7-9	TRBJ2-7	TGTGCCAGCAGCTTTGGGGCAGACTACGAGCAGTACTTC	CASSFGADYEQYF
15	NA	NA	TRBV6-6	TRBJ1-5	TGTGCCAGCAGTTACAGTCGGGCCCATAATCAGCCCCAGCATTTT	CASSYSRAHNQPQHF
12	once	NA	TRBV6-1	TRBJ2-7	TGTGCCAGCAGGCCGAGCTCCTACGAGCAGTACTTC	CASRPSSYEQYF
15	few	NA	TRBV27	TRBJ2-1	TGTGCCAGCAGAATGAACCCGGCCACGGGTACTAAGCAGTTCTTC	CASRMNPATGTKQFF
17	few	NA	TRBV19	TRBJ1-2	TGTGCCAGTAGCCCTGGGCGGGCCCAGTCAAGAAACTATGGCTACACCTTC	CASSPGRAQSRNYGYTF
14	once	TRBD1	TRBV27	TRBJ1-2	TGTGCCAGCAGTTTATCCGGGACAGGAAGTGGCTACACCTTC	CASSLSGTGSGYTF
17	NA	TRBD1	TRBV10-3	TRBJ2-3	TGTGCCATCAGTGAGCGGGGACAGGGAGTTTCCACAGATACGCAGTATTTT	CAISERGQGVSTDTQYF
13	NA	NA	TRBV6-5	TRBJ1-2	TGTGCCAGCAGTTATAGTCAGGGAGGTGGCTACACCTTC	CASSYSQGGGYTF
16	NA	TRBD2	TRBV9	TRBJ2-1	TGTGCCAGCAGCGTAGACCTAGCGGGAAAATACAATGAGCAGTTCTTC	CASSVDLAGKYNEQFF
13	NA	NA	TRBV30	TRBJ2-3	TGTGCCTTCTCTAGGGAGTGGGCGGATACGCAGTATTTT	CAFSREWADTQYF